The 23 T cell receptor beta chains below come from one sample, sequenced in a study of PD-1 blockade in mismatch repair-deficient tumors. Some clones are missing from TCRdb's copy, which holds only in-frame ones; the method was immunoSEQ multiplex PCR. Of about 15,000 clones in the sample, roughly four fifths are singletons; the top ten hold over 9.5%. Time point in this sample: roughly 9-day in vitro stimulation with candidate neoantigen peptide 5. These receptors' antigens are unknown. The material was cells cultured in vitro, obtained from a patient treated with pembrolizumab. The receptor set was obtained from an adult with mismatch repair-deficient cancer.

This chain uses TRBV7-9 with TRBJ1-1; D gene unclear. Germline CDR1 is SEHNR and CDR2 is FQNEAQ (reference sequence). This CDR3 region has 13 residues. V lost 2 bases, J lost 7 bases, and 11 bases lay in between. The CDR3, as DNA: TGTGCCAGCAGCTTAACGGGATTTGTTGAAGCTTTCTTT. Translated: CASSLTGFVEAFF.

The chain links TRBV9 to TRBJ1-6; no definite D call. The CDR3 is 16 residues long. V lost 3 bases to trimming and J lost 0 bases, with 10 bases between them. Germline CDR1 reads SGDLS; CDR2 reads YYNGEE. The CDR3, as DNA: TGTGCCAGCAGCGCTCGGGGAAGCTCCTATAATTCACCCCTCCACTTT. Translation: CASSARGSSYNSPLHF. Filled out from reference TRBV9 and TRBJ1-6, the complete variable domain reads DSGVTQTPKHLITATGQRVTLRCSPRSGDLSVYWYQQSLDQGLQFLIQYYNGEERAKGNILERFSAQQFPDLHSELNLSSLELGDSALYFCASSARGSSYNSPLHFGNGTRLTVT.

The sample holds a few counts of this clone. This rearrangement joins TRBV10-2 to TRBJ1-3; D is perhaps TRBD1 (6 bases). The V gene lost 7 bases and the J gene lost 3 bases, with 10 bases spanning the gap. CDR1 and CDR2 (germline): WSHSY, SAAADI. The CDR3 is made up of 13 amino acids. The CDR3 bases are TGCGCCAGCACCTGGGACAATGGAAACACCATATATTTT. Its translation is CASTWDNGNTIYF.

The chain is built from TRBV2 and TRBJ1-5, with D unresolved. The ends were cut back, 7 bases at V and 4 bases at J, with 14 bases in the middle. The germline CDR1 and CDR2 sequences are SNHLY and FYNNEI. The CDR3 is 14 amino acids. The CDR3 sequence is CASTREGANQPQHF. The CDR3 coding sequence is TGTGCCAGCACCCGAGAGGGAGCGAATCAGCCCCAGCATTTT.

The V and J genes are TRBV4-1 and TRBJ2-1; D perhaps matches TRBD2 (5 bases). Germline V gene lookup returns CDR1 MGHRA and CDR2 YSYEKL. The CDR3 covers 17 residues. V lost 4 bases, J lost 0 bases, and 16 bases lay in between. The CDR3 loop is CASSPNVALSSYNEQFF. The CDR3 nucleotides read TGCGCCAGCAGCCCCAACGTAGCGTTGAGCTCCTACAATGAGCAGTTCTTC.

This CDR3 reads CAWRRTGPGEKLFF. CDR3 nucleotides: TGTGCCTGGAGACGGACAGGGCCGGGGGAAAAACTGTTTTTT. The rearrangement joins TRBV30 to TRBJ1-4; 8 bases are shared with TRBD1. The CDR3 runs to 14 residues. V lost 3 bases, J lost 8 bases, and 8 bases stayed unmatched. Germline-derived CDR1 and CDR2 are GTSNPN and SVGIG (reference sequence).

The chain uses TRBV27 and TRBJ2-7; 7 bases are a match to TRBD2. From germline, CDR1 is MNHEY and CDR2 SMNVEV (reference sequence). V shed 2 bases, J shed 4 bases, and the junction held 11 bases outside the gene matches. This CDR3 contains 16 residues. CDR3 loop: CASSLTGTNIWYEQYF. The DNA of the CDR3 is TGTGCCAGCAGTTTAACCGGGACTAACATTTGGTACGAGCAGTACTTC.

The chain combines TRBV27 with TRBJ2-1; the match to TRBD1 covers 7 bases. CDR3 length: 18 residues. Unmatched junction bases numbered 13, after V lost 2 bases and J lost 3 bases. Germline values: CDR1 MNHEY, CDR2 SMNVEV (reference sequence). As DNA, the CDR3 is TGTGCCAGCAGTTTAAGGGGGCCAGGGAAGCCATTCTACAATGAGCAGTTCTTC. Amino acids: CASSLRGPGKPFYNEQFF.

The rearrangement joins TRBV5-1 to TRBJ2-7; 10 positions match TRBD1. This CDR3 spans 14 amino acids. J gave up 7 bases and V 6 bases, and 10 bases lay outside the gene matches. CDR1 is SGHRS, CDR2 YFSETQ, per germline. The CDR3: CASTPGTGAREQYF. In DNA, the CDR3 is TGCGCCAGCACCCCTGGGACAGGGGCCCGGGAGCAGTACTTC.

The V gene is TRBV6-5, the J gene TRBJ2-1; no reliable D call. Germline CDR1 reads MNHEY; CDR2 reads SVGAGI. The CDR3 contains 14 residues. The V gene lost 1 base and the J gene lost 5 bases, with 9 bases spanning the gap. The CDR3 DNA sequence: TGTGCCAGCAGTTACTTCGGACCTAACAATGAGCAGTTCTTC. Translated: CASSYFGPNNEQFF.

DNA for the CDR3: TGTGCCAGCAGTAGGACAGGTACCTCGGACGGCTACACCTTC. Protein: CASSRTGTSDGYTF. The rearrangement uses TRBV2 and TRBJ1-2; 7 bases map to TRBD1. The CDR3 is made up of 14 amino acids. Germline values: CDR1 SNHLY, CDR2 FYNNEI. V shed 5 bases, J shed 8 bases, and the junction held 11 bases outside the gene matches. The entire variable domain, with the rest obtained from reference TRBV2 and TRBJ1-2, is as follows: EPEVTQTPSHQVTQMGQEVILRCVPISNHLYFYWYRQILGQKVEFLVSFYNNEISEKSEIFDDQFSVERPDGSNFTLKIRSTKLEDSAMYFCASSRTGTSDGYTFGSGTRLTVV.

The CDR3 region is CASSLGSGDTGELFF. The CDR3 region has the DNA TGCGCCAGCAGCTTGGGGTCTGGGGACACCGGGGAGCTGTTTTTT. The genes are TRBV5-1 and TRBJ2-2; unclear D gene. There are 15 residues in the CDR3. Per germline, CDR1 SGHRS and CDR2 YFSETQ. V was trimmed by 0 bases and J by 3 bases, leaving 9 bases between them.

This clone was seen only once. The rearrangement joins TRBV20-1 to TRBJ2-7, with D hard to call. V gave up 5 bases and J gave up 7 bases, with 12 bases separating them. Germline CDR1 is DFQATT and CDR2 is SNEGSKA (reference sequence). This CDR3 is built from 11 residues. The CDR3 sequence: CSAWVLGEQYF. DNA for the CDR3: TGCAGTGCTTGGGTCCTCGGGGAGCAGTACTTC.

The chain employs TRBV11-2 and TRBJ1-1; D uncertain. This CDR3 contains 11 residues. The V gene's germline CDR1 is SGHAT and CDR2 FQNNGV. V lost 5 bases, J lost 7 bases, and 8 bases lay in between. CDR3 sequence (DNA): TGTGCCAGCAGCCCCGACGGTGAAGCTTTCTTT. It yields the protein CASSPDGEAFF.

CDR3 protein: CASSPPGDSLKNIQYF. The CDR3 nucleotides read TGTGCCAGCTCACCACCGGGGGACAGTCTTAAAAACATTCAGTACTTC. The chain is built from TRBV18 and TRBJ2-4; 7 bases match TRBD1. The V gene's germline CDR1 is KGHSH and CDR2 LQKENI. This CDR3 has 16 residues. Losses at the gene ends were 0 bases for V and 4 bases for J; bases not matched to a gene: 6.

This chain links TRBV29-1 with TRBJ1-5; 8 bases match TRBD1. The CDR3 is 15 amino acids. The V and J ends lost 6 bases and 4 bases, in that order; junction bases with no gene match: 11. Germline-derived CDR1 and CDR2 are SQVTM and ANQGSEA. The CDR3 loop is CSVAPDRGVNQPQHF. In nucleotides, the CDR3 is TGCAGCGTAGCCCCTGACAGGGGAGTAAATCAGCCCCAGCATTTT.

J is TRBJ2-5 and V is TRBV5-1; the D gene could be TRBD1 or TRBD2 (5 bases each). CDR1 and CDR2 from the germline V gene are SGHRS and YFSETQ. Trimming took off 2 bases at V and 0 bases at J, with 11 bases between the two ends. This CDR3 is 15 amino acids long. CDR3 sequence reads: CASSFRDPDQETQYF. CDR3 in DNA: TGCGCCAGCAGCTTCCGGGACCCCGACCAAGAGACCCAGTACTTC.

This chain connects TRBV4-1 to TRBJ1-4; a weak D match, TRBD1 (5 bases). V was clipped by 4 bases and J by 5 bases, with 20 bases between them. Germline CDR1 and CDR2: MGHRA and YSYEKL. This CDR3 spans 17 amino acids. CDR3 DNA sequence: TGCGCCAGCAGCCTCCCCTTCGCGGGGCCCAACAATGAAAAACTGTTTTTT. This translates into CASSLPFAGPNNEKLFF.

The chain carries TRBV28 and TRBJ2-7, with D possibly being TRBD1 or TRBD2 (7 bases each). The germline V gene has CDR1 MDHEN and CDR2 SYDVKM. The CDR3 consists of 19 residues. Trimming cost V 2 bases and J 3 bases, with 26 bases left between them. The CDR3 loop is CASSLAGQSTRGARYEQYF. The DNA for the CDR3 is TGTGCCAGCAGTTTAGCGGGACAGTCTACCCGGGGGGCTCGCTACGAGCAGTACTTC.

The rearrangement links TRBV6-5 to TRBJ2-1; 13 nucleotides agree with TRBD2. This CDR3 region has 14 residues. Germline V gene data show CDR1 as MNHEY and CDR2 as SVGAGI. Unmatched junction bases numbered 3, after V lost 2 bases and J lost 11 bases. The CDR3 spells CASSYGGLAGKQFF. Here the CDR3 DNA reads TGTGCCAGCAGTTACGGGGGACTAGCGGGAAAGCAGTTCTTC.

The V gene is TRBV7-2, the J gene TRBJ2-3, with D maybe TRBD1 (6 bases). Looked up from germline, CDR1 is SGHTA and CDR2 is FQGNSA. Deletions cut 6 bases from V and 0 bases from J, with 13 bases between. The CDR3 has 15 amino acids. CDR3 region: CASSSDRRSTDTQYF. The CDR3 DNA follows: TGTGCCAGCAGTTCGGACAGACGTAGCACAGATACGCAGTATTTT.

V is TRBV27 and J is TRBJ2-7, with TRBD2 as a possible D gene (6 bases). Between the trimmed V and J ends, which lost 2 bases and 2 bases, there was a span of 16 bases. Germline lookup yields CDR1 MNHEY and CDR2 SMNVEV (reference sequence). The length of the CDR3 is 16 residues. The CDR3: CASSLVGGTSTYEQYF. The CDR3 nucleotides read TGTGCCAGCAGTTTAGTAGGTGGGACTTCCACCTACGAGCAGTACTTC.

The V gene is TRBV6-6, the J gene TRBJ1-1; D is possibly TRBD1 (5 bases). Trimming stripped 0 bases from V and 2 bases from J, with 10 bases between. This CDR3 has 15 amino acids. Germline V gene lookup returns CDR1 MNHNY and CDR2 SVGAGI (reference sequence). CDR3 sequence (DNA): TGTGCCAGCAGTTACTCGAGGCAGGGCAACACTGAAGCTTTCTTT. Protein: CASSYSRQGNTEAFF.